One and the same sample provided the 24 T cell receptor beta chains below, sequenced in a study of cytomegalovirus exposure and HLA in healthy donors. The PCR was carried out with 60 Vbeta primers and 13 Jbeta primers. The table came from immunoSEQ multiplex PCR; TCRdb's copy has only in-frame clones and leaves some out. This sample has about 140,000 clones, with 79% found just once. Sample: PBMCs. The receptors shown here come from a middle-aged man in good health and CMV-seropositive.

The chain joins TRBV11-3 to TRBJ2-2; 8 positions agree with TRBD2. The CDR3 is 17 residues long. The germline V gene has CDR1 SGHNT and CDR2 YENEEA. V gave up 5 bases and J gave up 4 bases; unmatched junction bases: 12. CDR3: CASSPGGGWVGTGELFF. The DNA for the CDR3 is TGTGCCAGCAGCCCTGGCGGGGGGTGGGTCGGCACCGGGGAGCTGTTTTTT.

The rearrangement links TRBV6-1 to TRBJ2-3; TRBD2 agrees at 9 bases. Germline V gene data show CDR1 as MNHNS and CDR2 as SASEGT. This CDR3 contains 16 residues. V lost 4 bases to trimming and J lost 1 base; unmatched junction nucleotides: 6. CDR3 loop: CASSGGGGRGTDTQYF. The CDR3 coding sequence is TGTGCCAGCAGTGGGGGGGGCGGGAGGGGCACAGATACGCAGTATTTT.

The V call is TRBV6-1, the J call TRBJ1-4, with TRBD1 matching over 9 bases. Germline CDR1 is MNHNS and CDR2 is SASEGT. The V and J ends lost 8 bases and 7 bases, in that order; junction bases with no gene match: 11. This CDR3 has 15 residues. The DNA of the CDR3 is TGTGCCAGCGGATCGGAGGACAGGGGCCGTGAAAAACTGTTTTTT. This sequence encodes CASGSEDRGREKLFF.

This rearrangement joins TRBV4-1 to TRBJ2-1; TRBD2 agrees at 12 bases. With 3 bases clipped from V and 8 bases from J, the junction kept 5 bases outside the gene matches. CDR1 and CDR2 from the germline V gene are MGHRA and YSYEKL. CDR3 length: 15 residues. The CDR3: CASSQRLAGVYEQFF. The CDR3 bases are TGCGCCAGCAGCCAGCGACTAGCGGGAGTTTATGAGCAGTTCTTC.

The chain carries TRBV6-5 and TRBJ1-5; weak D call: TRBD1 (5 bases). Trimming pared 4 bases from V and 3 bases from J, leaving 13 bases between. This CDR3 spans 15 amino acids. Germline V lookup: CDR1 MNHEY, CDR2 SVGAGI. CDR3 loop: CASSSRQSINQPQHF. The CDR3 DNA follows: TGTGCCAGCAGTTCCCGACAGTCGATCAATCAGCCCCAGCATTTT.

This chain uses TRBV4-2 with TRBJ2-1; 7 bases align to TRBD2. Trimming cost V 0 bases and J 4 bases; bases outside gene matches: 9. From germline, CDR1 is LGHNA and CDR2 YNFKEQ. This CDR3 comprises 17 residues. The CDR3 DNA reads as TGTGCCAGCAGCCAAGATCAATCGGGGGGAGTTTACAATGAGCAGTTCTTC. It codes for CASSQDQSGGVYNEQFF.

Here the CDR3 DNA reads TGTGCCAGCAGTTCTAGACAGGAGCCAAATCAGCCCCAGCATTTT. Amino acid sequence: CASSSRQEPNQPQHF. The chain couples TRBV7-9 to TRBJ1-5, with D perhaps matching TRBD1 (6 bases). The CDR3 runs to 15 residues. V was pared by 6 bases and J by 4 bases, with 16 bases between. Germline V gene lookup returns CDR1 SEHNR and CDR2 FQNEAQ (reference sequence).

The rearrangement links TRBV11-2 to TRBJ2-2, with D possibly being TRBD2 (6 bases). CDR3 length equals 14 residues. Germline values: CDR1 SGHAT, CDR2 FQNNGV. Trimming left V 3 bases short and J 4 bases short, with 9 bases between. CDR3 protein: CASSFRDFTGELFF. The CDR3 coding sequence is TGTGCCAGCAGCTTCAGGGACTTCACCGGGGAGCTGTTTTTT.

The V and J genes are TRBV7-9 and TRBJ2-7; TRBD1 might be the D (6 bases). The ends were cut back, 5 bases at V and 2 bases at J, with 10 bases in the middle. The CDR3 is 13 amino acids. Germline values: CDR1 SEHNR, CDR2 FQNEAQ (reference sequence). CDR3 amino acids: CASSPDSPYEQYF. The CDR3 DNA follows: TGTGCCAGCAGCCCGGACAGTCCCTACGAGCAGTACTTC.

CDR3 sequence: CASRERDRVEPQHF. The CDR3 nucleotides are TGTGCCAGTAGGGAACGGGACAGGGTTGAGCCCCAGCATTTT. The chain employs TRBV19 and TRBJ1-5; 9 nucleotides agree with TRBD1. The CDR3 is 14 residues long. V lost 6 bases and J lost 8; bases outside the gene matches: 8. Germline V CDR1 and CDR2: LNHDA, SQIVND (reference sequence).

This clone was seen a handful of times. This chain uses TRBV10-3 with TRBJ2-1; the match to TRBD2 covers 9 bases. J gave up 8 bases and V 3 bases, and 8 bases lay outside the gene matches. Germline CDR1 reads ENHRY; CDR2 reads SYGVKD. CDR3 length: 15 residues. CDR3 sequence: CAISDAGGASDEQFF. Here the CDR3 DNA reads TGTGCCATCAGTGATGCGGGGGGGGCGTCGGATGAGCAGTTCTTC.

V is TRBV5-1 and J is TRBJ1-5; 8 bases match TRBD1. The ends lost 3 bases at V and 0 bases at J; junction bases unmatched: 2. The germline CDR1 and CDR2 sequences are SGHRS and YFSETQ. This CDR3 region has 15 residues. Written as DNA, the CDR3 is TGCGCCAGCAGCTGGGGACAGGATAGCAATCAGCCCCAGCATTTT. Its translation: CASSWGQDSNQPQHF.

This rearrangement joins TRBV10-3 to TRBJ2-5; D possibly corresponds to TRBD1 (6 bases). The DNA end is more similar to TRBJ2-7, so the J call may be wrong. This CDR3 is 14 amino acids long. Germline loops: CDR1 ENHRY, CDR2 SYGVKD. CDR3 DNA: TGTGCCATCAGTGAGCGGGGACATTTATACGAGCAGTACTTC. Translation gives CAISERGHLYEQYF.

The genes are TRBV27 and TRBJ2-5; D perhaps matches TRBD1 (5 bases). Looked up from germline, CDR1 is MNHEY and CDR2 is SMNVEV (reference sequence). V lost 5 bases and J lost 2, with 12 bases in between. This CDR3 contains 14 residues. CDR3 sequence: CASSPIDRQETQYF. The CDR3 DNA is TGTGCCAGCAGTCCTATCGACAGACAAGAGACCCAGTACTTC.

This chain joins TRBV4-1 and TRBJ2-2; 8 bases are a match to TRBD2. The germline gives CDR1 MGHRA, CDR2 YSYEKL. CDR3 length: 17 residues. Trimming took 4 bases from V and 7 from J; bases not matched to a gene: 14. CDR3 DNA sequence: TGCGCCAGCAGCCGAGGAGGACTAGCCCTTCTTGGCGGGGAGCTGTTTTTT. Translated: CASSRGGLALLGGELFF.

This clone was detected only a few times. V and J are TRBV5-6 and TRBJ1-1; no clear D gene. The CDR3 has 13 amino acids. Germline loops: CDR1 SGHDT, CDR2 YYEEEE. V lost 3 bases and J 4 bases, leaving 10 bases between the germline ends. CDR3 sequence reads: CASSSLDGTEAFF. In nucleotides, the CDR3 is TGTGCCAGCAGCTCGTTAGATGGCACTGAAGCTTTCTTT. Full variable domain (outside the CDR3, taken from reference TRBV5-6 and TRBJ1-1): DAGVTQSPTHLIKTRGQQVTLRCSPKSGHDTVSWYQQALGQGPQFIFQYYEEEERQRGNFPDRFSGHQFPNYSSELNVNALLLGDSALYLCASSSLDGTEAFFGQGTRLTVV.

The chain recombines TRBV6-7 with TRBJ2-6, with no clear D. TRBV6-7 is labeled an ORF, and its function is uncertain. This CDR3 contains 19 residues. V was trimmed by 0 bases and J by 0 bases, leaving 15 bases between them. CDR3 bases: TGTGCCAGCAGTTACTCTTTGAGGAACCCCAGCTCTGGGGCCAACGTCCTGACTTTC. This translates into CASSYSLRNPSSGANVLTF.

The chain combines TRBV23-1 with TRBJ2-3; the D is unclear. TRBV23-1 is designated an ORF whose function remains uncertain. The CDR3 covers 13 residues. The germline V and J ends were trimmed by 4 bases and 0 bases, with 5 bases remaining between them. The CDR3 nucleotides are TGCGCCAGCAGTCGGCCTAGCACAGATACGCAGTATTTT. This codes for CASSRPSTDTQYF.

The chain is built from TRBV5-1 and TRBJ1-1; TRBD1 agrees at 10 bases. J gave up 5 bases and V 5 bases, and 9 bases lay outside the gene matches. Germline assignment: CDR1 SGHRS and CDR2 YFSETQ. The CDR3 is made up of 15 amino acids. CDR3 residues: CASSPQRDRGTEAFF. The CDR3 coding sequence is TGCGCCAGCAGTCCTCAAAGGGACAGGGGTACTGAAGCTTTCTTT.

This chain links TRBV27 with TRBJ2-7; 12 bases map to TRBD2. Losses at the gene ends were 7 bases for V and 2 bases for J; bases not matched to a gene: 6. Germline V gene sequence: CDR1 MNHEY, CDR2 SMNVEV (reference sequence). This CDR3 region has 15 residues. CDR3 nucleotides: TGTGCCAGCATTCCACTAGCGGGAGGAACCTACGAGCAGTACTTC. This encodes CASIPLAGGTYEQYF.

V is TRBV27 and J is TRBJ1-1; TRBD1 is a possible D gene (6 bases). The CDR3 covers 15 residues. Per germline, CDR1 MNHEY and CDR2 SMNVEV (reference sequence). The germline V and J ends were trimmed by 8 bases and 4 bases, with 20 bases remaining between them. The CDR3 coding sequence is TGTGCCAGCGTTGACAGGTATAGAGGAGGCACTGAAGCTTTCTTT. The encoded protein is CASVDRYRGGTEAFF.

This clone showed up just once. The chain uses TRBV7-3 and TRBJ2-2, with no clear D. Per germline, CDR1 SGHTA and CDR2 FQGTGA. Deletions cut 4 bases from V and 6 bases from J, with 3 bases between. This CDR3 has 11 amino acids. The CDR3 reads CASSSSGELFF. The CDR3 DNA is TGTGCCAGCAGCTCCTCCGGGGAGCTGTTTTTT.

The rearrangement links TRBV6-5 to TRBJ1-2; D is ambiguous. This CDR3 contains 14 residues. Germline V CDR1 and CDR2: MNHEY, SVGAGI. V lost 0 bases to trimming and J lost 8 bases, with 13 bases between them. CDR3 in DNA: TGTGCCAGCAGTTACTCGAGAAGAGAAGAGGGCTACACCTTC. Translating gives CASSYSRREEGYTF.

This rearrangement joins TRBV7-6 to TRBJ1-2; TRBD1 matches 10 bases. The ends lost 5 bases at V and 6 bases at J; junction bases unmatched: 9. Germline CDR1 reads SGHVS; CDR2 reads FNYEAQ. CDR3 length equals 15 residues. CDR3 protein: CASSPRQGAYDGYTF. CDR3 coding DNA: TGTGCCAGCAGCCCTCGACAGGGGGCGTATGATGGCTACACCTTC. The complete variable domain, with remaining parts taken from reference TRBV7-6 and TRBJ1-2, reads GAGVSQSPRYKVTKRGQDVALRCDPISGHVSLYWYRQALGQGPEFLTYFNYEAQQDKSGLPNDRFSAERPEGSISTLTIQRTEQRDSAMYRCASSPRQGAYDGYTFGSGTRLTVV.